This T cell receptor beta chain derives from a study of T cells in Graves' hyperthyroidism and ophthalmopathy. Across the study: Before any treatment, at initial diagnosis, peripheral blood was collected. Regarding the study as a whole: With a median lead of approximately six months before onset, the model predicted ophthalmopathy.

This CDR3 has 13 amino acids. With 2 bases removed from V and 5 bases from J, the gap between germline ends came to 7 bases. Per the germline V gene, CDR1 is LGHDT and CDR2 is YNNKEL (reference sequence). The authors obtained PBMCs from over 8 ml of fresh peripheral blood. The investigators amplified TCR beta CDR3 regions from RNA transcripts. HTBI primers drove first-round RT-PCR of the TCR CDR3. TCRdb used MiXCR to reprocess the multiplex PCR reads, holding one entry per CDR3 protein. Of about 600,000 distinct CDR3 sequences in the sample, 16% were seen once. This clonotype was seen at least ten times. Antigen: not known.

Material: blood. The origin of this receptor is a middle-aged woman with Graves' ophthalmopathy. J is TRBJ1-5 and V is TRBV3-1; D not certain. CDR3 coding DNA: TGTGCCAGCAGCCAACAGGAAGATCAGCCCCAGCATTTT. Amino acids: CASSQQEDQPQHF.